This paragraph reports one T cell receptor (beta chain). The source of the sample is a study of CD8+CD57+ T cells in acquired aplastic anemia. Researchers used genomic DNA as the template to profile TCR beta VDJ and CDR3. TCRdb called the reads again in MiXCR, with one record for every CDR3 protein. The sample lists some 200,000 distinct CDR3 sequences; 50% to 70% were seen once. Deletions cut 7 bases from V and 1 base from J, with 13 bases between. The CDR3 extends over 14 amino acids. Flow cytometry had shown expanded CD8+CD57+ cells in the patients chosen for sequencing. Input material: sorted CD4+, CD8+, or CD8+CD57+ T cells (not recorded which) from PBMCs. The rearrangement links TRBV12-3 or TRBV12-4 to TRBJ2-5; D possibly matches TRBD1 or TRBD2 (5 bases each). This receptor was taken from a human donor with aplastic anemia. CDR3 bases: TGTGCCAGCACCCATTGGGGGAGCCAAGAGACCCAGTACTTC. Its translation is CASTHWGSQETQYF.